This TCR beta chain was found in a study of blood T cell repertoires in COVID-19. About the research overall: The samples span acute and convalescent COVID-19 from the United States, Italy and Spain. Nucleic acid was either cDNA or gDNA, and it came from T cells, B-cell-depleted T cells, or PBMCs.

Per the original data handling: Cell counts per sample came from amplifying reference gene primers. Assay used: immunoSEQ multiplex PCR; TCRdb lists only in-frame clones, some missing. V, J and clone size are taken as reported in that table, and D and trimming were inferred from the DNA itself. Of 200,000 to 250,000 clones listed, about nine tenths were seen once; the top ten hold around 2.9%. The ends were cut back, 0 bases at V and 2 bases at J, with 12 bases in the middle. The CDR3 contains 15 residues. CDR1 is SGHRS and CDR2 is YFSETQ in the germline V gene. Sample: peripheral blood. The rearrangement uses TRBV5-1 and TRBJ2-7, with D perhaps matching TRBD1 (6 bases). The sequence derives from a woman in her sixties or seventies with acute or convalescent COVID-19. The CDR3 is CASSLAPQGTYEQYF. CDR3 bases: TGCGCCAGCAGCTTGGCCCCTCAGGGGACCTACGAGCAGTACTTC.